This T cell receptor (beta chain) emerged from a study of tumor-infiltrating lymphocytes in primary liver carcinoma. Study-level findings and limits: Top-250-clone fractions were significantly higher in tumors than in blood (p = 0.039). Overlap in tumor-adjacent and tumor-blood pairs fell below that of tumor region pairs. Appearing in all five tumor regions was true of only about 7.5-25% of top clones.

The researchers produced TCR beta cDNA from approximately 0.45 ug total RNA with a constant-region primer. Library construction for TCR beta comprised three nested multiplex PCR rounds performed with slightly modified ARM-PCR. Investigators reported that the first two PCR rounds, at 10 cycles each, used TRBV1-TRBV30 forward primers with a C-beta reverse primer. TCRdb re-called the multiplex PCR reads through MiXCR, storing one row per CDR3 protein. The sample contains approximately 73,000 distinct CDR3 sequences, roughly three quarters of which appear only once. This CDR3 spans 12 amino acids. Germline lookup yields CDR1 SEHNR and CDR2 FQNEAQ (reference sequence). In regard to this clonotype: What it binds is unknown. This sequence may be a read error, since a much larger clone differs from it by one base.

From approximately 20-30 mg of unsorted bulk tissue, DNA and RNA were co-extracted together. No treatment had been given to the patients, who were chronically infected with HBV. The chain joins TRBV7-9 to TRBJ1-2; D might be TRBD1 (6 bases). The clonotype was recovered from a man aged 35-49 years with primary liver carcinoma and hepatitis B virus infection. Source material: liver tumor tissue from sampling region 4. The subset is: tumor region T4, right-lateral pole. The CDR3 DNA is TGTGCCAACAGCTTTTCGGGGGGCGGCTACACCTTC. Its translation: CANSFSGGGYTF.